Shown below are 30 T cell receptor beta chains from a single sample sequenced in a study of OX40 agonist ivuxolimab in advanced cancers. This table comes from immunoSEQ multiplex PCR, and its TCRdb copy is limited to in-frame clones, with some not included. The sample carries 50,000 to 65,000 clones, approximately 90% recorded once. Sequenced material: CD4+ or CD8+ T cells sorted from blood, taken in a trial of the OX40 agonist ivuxolimab. The source is an adult with an advanced solid tumor such as melanoma, head and neck, liver or kidney cancer.

This chain links TRBV6-1 with TRBJ1-1; 8 bases match TRBD1. The CDR3 loop spans 13 amino acids. Germline V gene sequence: CDR1 MNHNS, CDR2 SASEGT. Trimming at V came to 1 base and at J to 11 bases, leaving 6 bases not matched to a gene. The CDR3 DNA is TGTGCCAGCAGTGAAGATTGGGACAGGTGCGCTTTCTTT. Protein sequence: CASSEDWDRCAFF.

The rearrangement joins TRBV4-1 to TRBJ1-2, with 8 positions matching TRBD1. Germline CDR1 and CDR2: MGHRA and YSYEKL. CDR3 length: 14 amino acids. The J segment lost 8 bases and the V segment lost 3 bases, leaving 8 bases of the junction unmatched. CDR3 loop: CASSQSGQGDGYTF. For the CDR3, the DNA is TGCGCCAGCAGCCAGTCCGGACAGGGTGACGGCTACACCTTC.

This clone was counted a single time. This chain links TRBV5-1 with TRBJ2-3; 8 bases match TRBD2. Germline loops: CDR1 SGHRS, CDR2 YFSETQ. V dropped 0 bases and J dropped 6; count of bases not matched to a gene: 6. This CDR3 region has 15 residues. CDR3 nucleotide sequence: TGCGCCAGCAGCTTGGTTAGCGGGAAGGGGGATACGCAGTATTTT. This encodes CASSLVSGKGDTQYF.

V usage is TRBV29-1 and J usage is TRBJ1-1; 7 bases line up with TRBD1. In germline, CDR1 is SQVTM, CDR2 ANQGSEA. The junction had 9 bases not matched to a gene; V was cut back by 6 bases and J by 8 bases. This CDR3 has 12 residues. The CDR3 loop is CSVVLTGPEAFF. CDR3 nucleotide sequence: TGCAGCGTCGTATTGACAGGGCCGGAAGCTTTCTTT.

For this clone: Germline and junction disagree at one end, which may indicate a read error. J is TRBJ1-1 and V is TRBV30; 8 bases match TRBD1. Germline values: CDR1 GTSNPN, CDR2 SVGIG (reference sequence). CDR3 length: 9 residues. The CDR3 reads CAWSTGGIF. In DNA form, the CDR3 reads TGTGCCTGGTCAACAGGGGGGATTTTT.

V and J are TRBV13 and TRBJ2-2; 14 positions match TRBD2. Germline lookup yields CDR1 PRHDT and CDR2 FYEKMQ (reference sequence). With V trimmed by 3 bases and J by 5 bases, 5 bases remained unmatched. This CDR3 spans 17 amino acids. The CDR3 DNA sequence: TGTGCCAGCAGCTTGACTAGCGGGAGGGCCGTAACCGGGGAGCTGTTTTTT. It specifies CASSLTSGRAVTGELFF.

The chain uses TRBV7-2 and TRBJ2-1; 7 nucleotides line up with TRBD2. After removal of 0 bases from V and 9 bases from J, the junction contained 5 bases not matched to a gene. From germline, CDR1 is SGHTA and CDR2 FQGNSA. CDR3 length: 14 amino acids. The CDR3 DNA sequence: TGTGCCAGCAGCTTAGCTGGGACTAACAGTGAGCAGTTCTTC. The encoded protein is CASSLAGTNSEQFF. The full variable domain, completed using reference TRBV7-2 and TRBJ2-1, is GAGVSQSPSNKVTEKGKDVELRCDPISGHTALYWYRQSLGQGLEFLIYFQGNSAPDKSGLPSDRFSAERTGGSVSTLTIQRTQQEDSAVYLCASSLAGTNSEQFFGPGTRLTVL.

The chain employs TRBV6-5 and TRBJ2-7; D perhaps matches TRBD1 (6 bases). Trimming removed 5 bases at V and 4 bases at J, with 12 bases between. The germline V gene has CDR1 MNHEY and CDR2 SVGAGI. This CDR3 is built from 13 residues. CDR3 bases: TGTGCCAGCAGTAAAACAGGGACGTACGAGCAGTACTTC. Translating gives CASSKTGTYEQYF.

The V and J genes are TRBV19 and TRBJ1-5; 9 positions match TRBD1. The CDR3 extends over 15 amino acids. Looked up from germline, CDR1 is LNHDA and CDR2 is SQIVND (reference sequence). V was clipped by 1 base and J by 4 bases; unmatched bases: 2. CDR3 nucleotide sequence: TGTGCCAGTAGTATAGGGGGGACAGGGAATCAGCCCCAGCATTTT. Protein product: CASSIGGTGNQPQHF. The full variable domain, with the rest looked up from reference TRBV19 and TRBJ1-5, is DGGITQSPKYLFRKEGQNVTLSCEQNLNHDAMYWYRQDPGQGLRLIYYSQIVNDFQKGDIAEGYSVSREKKESFPLTVTSAQKNPTAFYLCASSIGGTGNQPQHFGDGTRLSIL.

The CDR3 sequence: CASSESVGLGEKLFF. In DNA form, the CDR3 reads TGTGCCAGCAGTGAATCTGTGGGGCTTGGAGAAAAACTGTTTTTT. The chain has TRBV6-1 and TRBJ1-4; the D gene is possibly TRBD1 (5 bases). CDR3 length equals 15 residues. V gave up 2 bases and J gave up 8 bases, with 15 bases separating them. Germline V gene lookup returns CDR1 MNHNS and CDR2 SASEGT.

The chain links TRBV5-1 to TRBJ2-3; D could derive from TRBD1 or TRBD2 (5 bases each). This CDR3 has 16 residues. With 0 bases removed from V and 2 bases from J, the gap between germline ends came to 13 bases. Germline V lookup: CDR1 SGHRS, CDR2 YFSETQ. The CDR3 here is CASSLEAGAITDTQYF. In DNA, the CDR3 is TGCGCCAGCAGCTTGGAGGCCGGGGCAATCACAGATACGCAGTATTTT.

The chain is built from TRBV15 and TRBJ2-3; 8 bases are a match to TRBD2. Germline lookup yields CDR1 LNHNV and CDR2 YYDKDF (reference sequence). The V gene end was trimmed by 8 bases and the J gene end by 7 bases; junction bases not matched to a gene: 11. The CDR3 is 14 residues long. The CDR3 loop reads CATSGGGSIYTQYF. The CDR3 DNA follows: TGTGCCACCTCGGGCGGGGGGAGTATCTATACGCAGTATTTT. Full variable domain (rest looked up from reference TRBV15 and TRBJ2-3): DAMVIQNPRYQVTQFGKPVTLSCSQTLNHNVMYWYQQKSSQAPKLLFHYYDKDFNNEADTPDNFQSRRPNTSFCFLDIRSPGLGDTAMYLCATSGGGSIYTQYFGPGTRLTVL.

The CDR3 region has the DNA TGTGCCAGTAGTAACGGACGGGCCAGCTCCTACAATGAGCAGTTCTTC. Its protein product is CASSNGRASSYNEQFF. The genes are TRBV19 and TRBJ2-1; D is uncertain. Trimming pared 4 bases from V and 0 bases from J, leaving 13 bases between. The germline V gene encodes CDR1 LNHDA and CDR2 SQIVND (reference sequence). This CDR3 is 16 amino acids long.

The J gene is TRBJ2-7, the V gene TRBV7-3, with D perhaps TRBD1 (5 bases). The ends were cut back, 3 bases at V and 4 bases at J, with 13 bases in the middle. The CDR3 sequence is 14 residues long. Germline V gives CDR1 SGHTA, CDR2 FQGTGA. CDR3 sequence: CASSFGQPGYEQYF. DNA of the CDR3: TGTGCCAGCAGCTTCGGACAACCTGGGTACGAGCAGTACTTC.

The chain recombines TRBV14 with TRBJ2-2; the match to TRBD2 covers 9 bases. Germline CDR1 is SGHDN and CDR2 is FVKESK. J was trimmed by 4 bases and V by 4 bases; bases with no gene match: 10. This CDR3 contains 17 residues. CDR3 amino acids: CASSRLAGGHLTGELFF. CDR3 sequence (DNA): TGTGCCAGCAGCCGTCTTGCGGGAGGGCATCTCACCGGGGAGCTGTTTTTT. Using reference TRBV14 and TRBJ2-2 for the parts outside the CDR3, the full variable domain is EAGVTQFPSHSVIEKGQTVTLRCDPISGHDNLYWYRRVMGKEIKFLLHFVKESKQDESGMPNNRFLAERTGGTYSTLKVQPAELEDSGVYFCASSRLAGGHLTGELFFGEGSRLTVL.

The chain joins TRBV6-1 to TRBJ2-7; 10 nucleotides match TRBD1. The CDR3 totals 14 residues. The ends lost 4 bases at V and 6 bases at J; junction bases unmatched: 6. The germline V gene encodes CDR1 MNHNS and CDR2 SASEGT. The CDR3 region has the DNA TGTGCCAGCAGTGCTCGGACAGGGGGGACCGAGCAGTACTTC. It yields the protein CASSARTGGTEQYF.

This chain uses TRBV11-1 with TRBJ2-1; TRBD1 matches 7 bases. After removal of 11 bases from V and 4 bases from J, the junction contained 11 bases not matched to a gene. From germline, CDR1 is SGHAT and CDR2 FQDESV (reference sequence). CDR3 size: 14 residues. This chain's CDR3 is CACTGDRVYNEQFF. In DNA form, the CDR3 reads TGTGCCTGCACTGGGGACAGAGTTTACAATGAGCAGTTCTTC.

This rearrangement joins TRBV5-5 to TRBJ1-5; TRBD1 agrees at 12 bases. The CDR3 totals 16 residues. J gave up 9 bases and V 4 bases, and 11 bases lay outside the gene matches. CDR1 and CDR2 (germline): SGHKS, YYEKEE (reference sequence). CDR3: CASSLSRDRGQRPQHF. DNA of the CDR3: TGTGCCAGCAGCCTCTCCCGGGACAGGGGGCAGAGGCCCCAGCATTTT.

The V call is TRBV10-3, the J call TRBJ2-7; TRBD1 might be the D (6 bases). V lost 5 bases, J lost 4 bases, and 21 bases lay in between. The CDR3 has 16 residues. Germline V lookup: CDR1 ENHRY, CDR2 SYGVKD. Here the CDR3 DNA reads TGTGCCATCAGTACCCAGGACAGCGACAACTTATACGAGCAGTACTTC. This codes for CAISTQDSDNLYEQYF.

The chain is built from TRBV14 and TRBJ1-1; the match to TRBD1 covers 7 bases. Germline trimming cut 3 bases from V and 6 bases from J; bases unmatched to any gene: 7. The CDR3 covers 14 residues. Germline V CDR1 and CDR2: SGHDN, FVKESK. The CDR3 nucleotides read TGTGCCAGCAGCCAGGTGACAGGGCGCGCTGAAGCTTTCTTT. It encodes CASSQVTGRAEAFF.

The chain joins TRBV28 to TRBJ1-5; D is unresolved. CDR3 length equals 13 residues. The V gene's germline CDR1 is MDHEN and CDR2 SYDVKM. V dropped 6 bases and J dropped 2 bases, with 8 bases sitting between them. In DNA form, the CDR3 reads TGTGCCAGCAGAATTCCGGGCAATCAGCCCCAGCATTTT. Its protein product is CASRIPGNQPQHF.

This chain uses TRBV6-5 with TRBJ2-1, with TRBD2 matching over 11 bases. The junction had 4 bases not matched to a gene; V was cut back by 2 bases and J by 7 bases. This CDR3 has 15 residues. Germline-derived CDR1 and CDR2 are MNHEY and SVGAGI. The CDR3 DNA reads TGTGCCAGCAGTTACGGCGCTAGCGGGAGGAATGAGCAGTTCTTC. Protein sequence: CASSYGASGRNEQFF.

The chain joins TRBV9 to TRBJ2-3; D is perhaps TRBD1 (7 bases). The germline V gene encodes CDR1 SGDLS and CDR2 YYNGEE. V shed 0 bases and J shed 3 bases, with 17 bases lying between them. The CDR3 is 17 amino acids. DNA of the CDR3: TGTGCCAGCAGCGTAGGTGTGGGGGGACAGAAAACAGATACGCAGTATTTT. It is translated as CASSVGVGGQKTDTQYF.

This sequence joins TRBV7-2 and TRBJ2-5; 10 nucleotides agree with TRBD2. The germline V gene has CDR1 SGHTA and CDR2 FQGNSA. The length of the CDR3 is 15 residues. V lost 4 bases and J lost 5; bases outside the gene matches: 7. The CDR3 spells CASSSRAGGPETQYF. Here the CDR3 DNA reads TGTGCCAGCAGCTCACGAGCGGGGGGGCCTGAGACCCAGTACTTC.

This chain connects TRBV6-1 to TRBJ1-4; tentative D call: TRBD1 (5 bases). The CDR3 loop spans 18 amino acids. Trimming removed 4 bases from V and 0 bases from J, with 18 bases in between. The germline gives CDR1 MNHNS, CDR2 SASEGT. CDR3 nucleotides: TGTGCCAGCAGTGCGCGGAAGACAGACAGTGCAACTAATGAAAAACTGTTTTTT. It codes for CASSARKTDSATNEKLFF.

The chain has TRBV11-3 and TRBJ2-2; D gene ambiguous. V was trimmed by 0 bases and J by 7 bases, leaving 6 bases between them. Germline V gives CDR1 SGHNT, CDR2 YENEEA. The CDR3 is made up of 13 amino acids. As DNA, the CDR3 is TGTGCCAGCAGCTTAGAGGGATTCGGGGAGCTGTTTTTT. Translated: CASSLEGFGELFF.

This clone was detected only a few times. The chain recombines TRBV27 with TRBJ1-1; D possibly corresponds to TRBD1 (5 bases). Germline V CDR1 and CDR2: MNHEY, SMNVEV (reference sequence). The CDR3 runs 16 residues. V gave up 5 bases and J gave up 0 bases, with 16 bases separating them. The CDR3 coding sequence is TGTGCCAGCAGTCCTCCCGGGACGGAGGTGAACACTGAAGCTTTCTTT. Protein sequence: CASSPPGTEVNTEAFF.

The V and J genes are TRBV28 and TRBJ1-2; possibly TRBD1 for D (6 bases). The CDR3 is made up of 11 amino acids. Germline lookup yields CDR1 MDHEN and CDR2 SYDVKM. V was shortened by 8 bases and J by 8 bases, with 12 bases between the two germline ends. CDR3 region: CASSPGVGYTF. CDR3 DNA sequence: TGTGCCAGCTCGCCAGGGGTCGGCTACACCTTC.

The rearrangement links TRBV19 to TRBJ1-5, with D uncertain. Germline loops: CDR1 LNHDA, CDR2 SQIVND (reference sequence). The CDR3 is 15 amino acids. Trimming took 0 bases from V and 8 from J, leaving 14 bases between them. The CDR3 region has the DNA TGTGCCAGTAGTATAGAAGCCAGCACGTGGAAGCCCCAGCATTTT. Translation: CASSIEASTWKPQHF.

The chain employs TRBV19 and TRBJ2-5, with D perhaps TRBD1 or TRBD2 (5 bases each). Germline assignment: CDR1 LNHDA and CDR2 SQIVND (reference sequence). The V end lost 5 bases, the J end lost 3 bases, and 10 bases lay between the germline ends. The CDR3 is made up of 13 amino acids. The CDR3 DNA reads TGTGCCAGTAGTTGGGGGATAGAAGAGACCCAGTACTTC. Amino acid sequence: CASSWGIEETQYF.